Listed below are T cell receptor beta chains from one sample, sequenced in a study of blood T cell repertoires in COVID-19. Sequencing used immunoSEQ multiplex PCR; TCRdb keeps in-frame clones, though not all of them. Among about 98,000 clones listed, about nine tenths were seen once. Sample: peripheral blood. The receptor source for this set is a woman aged 50 to 65 with COVID-19, enrolled during active disease. Both conserved end residues are part of each CDR3. Each record gives: clone size, V gene, D gene, J gene, CDR3 DNA, CDR3 protein. The D gene is left open where the match is weak. The size entry is marked missing in some rows and otherwise reads once, few, many or a size class.

-	TRBV28	-	TRBJ1-1	TGTGCCAGCAAAGGACAGCAATTGAACACTGAAGCTTTCTTT	CASKGQQLNTEAFF
-	TRBV25-1	TRBD1	TRBJ2-5	TGTGCCAGCAGGGACAGGGCTATTGGGACCCAGTACTTC	CASRDRAIGTQYF
once	TRBV2	TRBD1	TRBJ1-1	TGTGCCACCCCGGGACAGGGTCGGCCCACTGAAGCTTTCTTT	CATPGQGRPTEAFF
-	TRBV10-1	TRBD1	TRBJ2-1	TGCGCCAGCAATGAGAGGTTGGGGACAGGGGATTTTAATGAGCAGTTCTTC	CASNERLGTGDFNEQFF
-	TRBV5-8	-	TRBJ1-1	TGTGCCAGCAGCCGGGGTGGTTTCTTT	CASSRGGFF
-	TRBV6-5	TRBD1	TRBJ1-2	TGTGCCAGCAGCCCCGACAGGGGTTTAAGCTATGGCTACACCTTC	CASSPDRGLSYGYTF
-	TRBV6-6	TRBD1	TRBJ1-5	TGTGCCAGCAGTAACAGGGGTAGCAATCAGCCCCAGCATTTT	CASSNRGSNQPQHF
-	TRBV4-2	-	TRBJ1-5	TGTGCCAGCAGTCCAAGATTTGCGTCGGGACAGCCCCAGCATTTT	CASSPRFASGQPQHF
-	TRBV2	TRBD1	TRBJ2-3	TGTGCCAGCAGGGCAGGGGGCCCAGATACGCAGTATTTT	CASRAGGPDTQYF
-	TRBV11-2	TRBD1	TRBJ2-2	TGTGCCAGCAGCCGGACAGGGAAGAACACCGGGGAGCTGTTTTTT	CASSRTGKNTGELFF
-	TRBV11-3	TRBD1	TRBJ1-3	TGTGCCAGCAGCTCAAGAAGAGGGACAGCCTCTGGAAACACCATATATTTT	CASSSRRGTASGNTIYF
few	TRBV19	TRBD1	TRBJ1-5	TGTGCCATCTCCCTAACAGGGGGAAGGGCTCAGCCCCAGCATTTT	CAISLTGGRAQPQHF
few	TRBV6-5	-	TRBJ1-5	TGTGCCAGTTCCAGGGGTCCAAGCCAGCCCCAGCATTTT	CASSRGPSQPQHF
few	TRBV5-6	TRBD2	TRBJ2-5	TGTGCCAGCAGCTCATTAGCGGGGCAAGAGACCCAGTACTTC	CASSSLAGQETQYF
-	TRBV6-5	TRBD1	TRBJ1-2	TGTGCCAGTAACAGGGGGCTTGGCTACACCTTC	CASNRGLGYTF
-	TRBV24-1	-	TRBJ1-5	TGTGCCACCAGCACGGGGGTCGGTCAGCCCCAGCATTTT	CATSTGVGQPQHF
-	TRBV5-8	TRBD1	TRBJ1-6	TGTGCCAGCAGCAGGTCCCAATGGTACAGGGGTGATTCACCCCTCCACTTT	CASSRSQWYRGDSPLHF
-	TRBV11-3	-	TRBJ2-3	TGTGCCAGCAGCCTAGGGCTCACAGATACGCAGTATTTT	CASSLGLTDTQYF
-	TRBV12-5	-	TRBJ1-1	TGTGCTAGTGGTATCGAACAGCACACTGAAGCTTTCTTT	CASGIEQHTEAFF
-	TRBV28	TRBD1	TRBJ1-1	TGTGCCAGCAGTTTTCTACAGGGGGCGAACACTGAAGCTTTCTTT	CASSFLQGANTEAFF
-	TRBV5-6	-	TRBJ1-2	TGTGCCAGCATACCCCGGGGAGGACCCTATGGCTACACCTTC	CASIPRGGPYGYTF
-	TRBV19	TRBD1	TRBJ2-3	TGTGCCAGTAGTCCCCCCGGGACAGCTGGAGATACGCAGTATTTT	CASSPPGTAGDTQYF
-	TRBV10-3	-	TRBJ1-1	TGTGCCACCAGAGGGACGGTCTGGGAGGTGCGAGAAGCTTTCTTT	CATRGTVWEVREAFF
-	TRBV6-1	TRBD2	TRBJ2-7	TGTGCCAGCAGTGTCGGGGACTACCTCTTCTCCTACGAGCAGTACTTC	CASSVGDYLFSYEQYF
-	TRBV19	-	TRBJ1-1	TGTGCCAGTAGTAGAGGACAGCTAACTAACACTGAAGCTTTCTTT	CASSRGQLTNTEAFF
-	TRBV7-2	TRBD2	TRBJ2-7	TGTGCCAGCAGCAGGACTAGCCCAACCTACGAGCAGTACTTC	CASSRTSPTYEQYF
-	TRBV30	TRBD1	TRBJ1-1	TGTGCCTGGAGGCAACCCGGACAGGGCACTGAAGCTTTCTTT	CAWRQPGQGTEAFF
-	TRBV10-2	TRBD2	TRBJ2-7	TGCGCCAGCAGTGAGTTGAAAGGACTAGCGAGATACGAGCAGTACTTC	CASSELKGLARYEQYF
-	TRBV7-9	TRBD2	TRBJ2-7	TGTGCCAGCAGCTCCCAACAGGTCCTAGCGGGGGGGGTCAATTACGAGCAGTACTTC	CASSSQQVLAGGVNYEQYF
-	TRBV30	-	TRBJ2-7	TGTGCCTGGAGCCGAGGGGGTGGCGAGCAGTACTTC	CAWSRGGGEQYF
-	TRBV5-4	-	TRBJ1-1	TGTGCCAGCAGCCGTCCCGGCGGAGGGGCCACTGAAGCTTTCTTT	CASSRPGGGATEAFF
-	TRBV2	-	TRBJ1-3	TGTGCCAGTTCGAGGGAAGGGCTTGCGAGGGGAAACACCATATATTTT	CASSREGLARGNTIYF
-	TRBV9	-	TRBJ1-2	TGTGCCAGCAGCGGGACTCGGACAGCTAACTATGGCTACACCTTC	CASSGTRTANYGYTF